The text below deals with one TCR beta chain. Its matching antigen is unknown. Per-sample PBMC isolation yielded at least 6.5 million cells. The record originates from a study of blood T cells in healthy people across ages. General study findings and limits: Possibly confounding the expanded clonotype changes was the fact that donor CMV status was unknown. Those diversity estimates obtained from one million T cells were thought to be underestimates.

The second PCR ran about 6 to 12 cycles with a sample-barcoded 5' primer and J-beta primers. Each TCR beta cDNA got a 12-nucleotide random molecular identifier. TCRdb ran MiXCR on the 5' RACE reads and lists one entry per CDR3 protein. Counted here are about 1.6 million distinct CDR3 sequences, almost 35% occurring once; the ten biggest clones make up roughly 10%. This CDR3 has 15 amino acids. The source material was blood. The sequence came from a woman aged 30 to 39 in good health. This chain connects TRBV21-1 to TRBJ1-5; the DNA was not used to check the table's D call, TRBD1. TRBV21-1 is a recognized pseudogene. The CDR3 coding sequence is TGTGCCAGCAGCCGGGGACAGGGGGCAGGCCAGCCCCAGCATTTT. Translation: CASSRGQGAGQPQHF.